This T cell receptor beta chain was profiled in a study of T cells after yellow fever vaccination. This CDR3 is 13 amino acids long. With V trimmed by 3 bases and J by 5 bases, 4 bases remained unmatched. CDR1 DFQATT and CDR2 SNEGSKA come from the germline V gene (reference sequence). General study findings and limits: In post-booster samples, most primary-vaccination clones reappeared (just under 97% CD4, roughly 88% CD8).

This clonotype was observed a handful of times. Its antigen is still unknown. TCRdb called the 5' RACE reads again in MiXCR, with one record for every CDR3 protein. The sample gives roughly 520,000 distinct CDR3 sequences, 21% of which show up once; about 16% is in the top ten. The clonotype originates from a young man who received the YFV17D yellow fever vaccine. V usage is TRBV20-1 and J usage is TRBJ1-1, with 9 bases lining up with TRBD1. The sequencing used PBMCs, collected approximately 22 days after the first yellow fever vaccination. CDR3 in amino acids: CSARYRGRTEAFF. The CDR3 nucleotides are TGCAGTGCTAGGTACAGGGGGCGAACTGAAGCTTTCTTT.